This TCR beta chain was sequenced in a study of vaccination and CD4 T cells after COVID-19. The treatment denotes: approximately 9-day PBMC culture with coronavirus spike peptide pools or control peptides (ViraFEST assay). Scientists ran DNA taken from cultured CD4+ T cells through the Oncomine TCR Beta short-read assay for sequencing. TCRdb re-analysed the PCR reads in MiXCR, keeping a single row per CDR3 protein. The sample records fewer than 9,500 distinct CDR3 sequences, under 80% being singletons. To note about this clonotype: Its specificity is unknown.

The junction had 0 bases not matched to a gene; V was cut back by 1 base and J by 4 bases. The V gene's germline CDR1 is MNHNS and CDR2 SASEGT. The CDR3 length is 14 residues. V usage is TRBV6-1 and J usage is TRBJ2-3; 9 positions agree with TRBD1. Sequencing input: CD4+ T cells from blood, cultured in vitro. This TCR was recovered from a human donor who had recovered from COVID-19. CDR3 nucleotide sequence: TGTGCCAGCAGTGAAGGACAGGGGGCAGATACGCAGTATTTT. Protein product: CASSEGQGADTQYF.